These 24 T cell receptor beta chains came from one sample sequenced in a study of early T cells in non-severe SARS-CoV-2 infection. TCRdb called the 5' RACE reads again in MiXCR, with one record for every CDR3 protein. Of roughly 60,000 distinct CDR3 sequences listed, roughly 13% were seen once; the top ten hold more than 3.5%. The sequenced sample was whole blood. The receptors originated from an adult who was a healthcare worker with PCR-confirmed SARS-CoV-2 infection or an uninfected control (not recorded which).

The V and J genes are TRBV7-9 and TRBJ2-3, with D unclear. V gave up 1 base and J gave up 1 base, with 6 bases separating them. The germline V gene encodes CDR1 SEHNR and CDR2 FQNEAQ (reference sequence). The CDR3 is 14 amino acids. The CDR3 DNA sequence: TGTGCCAGCAGCTTAGGGGCTCGCACAGATACGCAGTATTTT. Protein product: CASSLGARTDTQYF.

This clonotype has only a few counts. The chain carries TRBV14 and TRBJ2-1; no clear D. CDR1 is SGHDN, CDR2 FVKESK, per germline. Trimming pared 1 base from V and 4 bases from J, leaving 11 bases between. The CDR3 totals 15 residues. The CDR3 nucleotides are TGTGCCAGCAGCCAAGCTGTGGCTGCTTACAATGAGCAGTTCTTC. This sequence encodes CASSQAVAAYNEQFF.

The chain recombines TRBV5-1 with TRBJ1-6; D may be TRBD1 (5 bases). The CDR3 spans 14 residues. The V end was cut by 0 bases, the J end by 10 bases, with 11 bases between. Germline V gene sequence: CDR1 SGHRS, CDR2 YFSETQ. The CDR3 DNA reads TGCGCCAGCAGCTTGGAAGGGGCAGGGTCACCCCTCCACTTT. Translated, it gives CASSLEGAGSPLHF.

This clonotype was found many times. This rearrangement joins TRBV5-1 to TRBJ2-1; D possibly corresponds to TRBD2 (5 bases). The CDR3 length is 15 residues. The V gene's germline CDR1 is SGHRS and CDR2 YFSETQ. V was trimmed by 0 bases and J by 0 bases, leaving 7 bases between them. In DNA, the CDR3 is TGCGCCAGCAGCTTGGTGGCGGGCTCCTACAATGAGCAGTTCTTC. This gives the protein CASSLVAGSYNEQFF.

This clonotype was counted a single time. The chain uses TRBV4-1 and TRBJ1-3; 7 bases line up with TRBD1. The J segment lost 4 bases and the V segment lost 5 bases, leaving 11 bases of the junction unmatched. CDR1 and CDR2 (germline): MGHRA, YSYEKL. This CDR3 has 16 amino acids. CDR3: CASSLRTGPPGNTIYF. CDR3 DNA: TGCGCCAGCAGCTTACGGACAGGTCCTCCGGGAAACACCATATATTTT.

This clonotype was recorded many times. The chain employs TRBV5-4 and TRBJ2-3, with D perhaps being TRBD1 or TRBD2 (6 bases each). V lost 5 bases and J lost 2, with 18 bases in between. Looked up from germline, CDR1 is SGHNT and CDR2 is YYREEE (reference sequence). There are 16 residues in the CDR3. The DNA of the CDR3 is TGTGCCAGCAGTCAGAAAAGGGGGGATCTCACAGATACGCAGTATTTT. It codes for CASSQKRGDLTDTQYF.

This clonotype appeared many times. The chain joins TRBV9 to TRBJ1-2; D might be TRBD1 (6 bases). V was clipped by 0 bases and J by 3 bases, with 9 bases between them. The CDR3 runs 14 residues. The V gene's germline CDR1 is SGDLS and CDR2 YYNGEE. The CDR3 nucleotides are TGTGCCAGCAGCGTAGCCGGGGGCCACTATGGCTACACCTTC. It encodes CASSVAGGHYGYTF.

Only a few counts were recorded for this clonotype. This CDR3 reads CASSVLPGRATDTQYF. The CDR3 region has the DNA TGTGCCAGCAGTGTTCTTCCGGGCAGGGCCACAGATACGCAGTATTTT. The chain carries TRBV6-1 and TRBJ2-3; weak D call: TRBD1 (5 bases). V dropped 4 bases and J dropped 2 bases, with 16 bases sitting between them. The CDR3 spans 16 residues. Germline-derived CDR1 and CDR2 are MNHNS and SASEGT.

This clonotype was found a few times. This sequence joins TRBV7-9 and TRBJ2-5; D is unclear. This CDR3 region has 14 residues. V lost 6 bases and J 9 bases, leaving 20 bases between the germline ends. From germline, CDR1 is SEHNR and CDR2 FQNEAQ (reference sequence). The CDR3 nucleotides read TGTGCCAGCAGTCCCCAGACCCTCTCCTTGGCCCAGTACTTC. It codes for CASSPQTLSLAQYF.

This clonotype has a single count. The V call is TRBV6-5, the J call TRBJ2-3, with TRBD1 matching over 8 bases. The ends lost 7 bases at V and 0 bases at J; junction bases unmatched: 3. CDR3 length: 14 amino acids. Germline CDR1 and CDR2: MNHEY and SVGAGI. The CDR3 DNA follows: TGTGCCAGCAAAACAGGGGGAAGCACAGATACGCAGTATTTT. The encoded protein is CASKTGGSTDTQYF.

This clonotype was observed a handful of times. This chain uses TRBV4-3 with TRBJ2-7; D not certain. Trimming shortened V by 0 bases and J by 12 bases, and 18 bases separated the two germline ends. This CDR3 comprises 14 residues. Per the germline V gene, CDR1 is LGHNA and CDR2 is YSLEER. CDR3 nucleotide sequence: TGCGCCAGCAGCCAAGATTGGCAGAACCCTTTCGCGTACTTC. Its translation: CASSQDWQNPFAYF.

The sample holds a few counts of this clonotype. V usage is TRBV5-8 and J usage is TRBJ2-2; a possible D gene is TRBD2 (5 bases). The CDR3 has 16 residues. V was shortened by 2 bases and J by 1 base, with 12 bases between the two germline ends. Per the germline V gene, CDR1 is SGHTS and CDR2 is YDEGEE. The chain's CDR3 is CASSFRRTENTGELFF. In nucleotides, the CDR3 is TGTGCCAGCAGCTTCCGCCGGACTGAGAACACCGGGGAGCTGTTTTTT.

The rearrangement uses TRBV6-4 and TRBJ1-5; maybe TRBD1 (5 bases). The CDR3 loop spans 11 amino acids. In germline, CDR1 is MRHNA, CDR2 SNTAGT. V lost 7 bases and J 9 bases, leaving 10 bases between the germline ends. The DNA of the CDR3 is TGTGCCAGCACCAGGGATGGGCCCCAGCATTTT. This encodes CASTRDGPQHF.

The sample holds many counts of this clonotype. The rearrangement links TRBV7-9 to TRBJ2-3, with D unresolved. Trimming left V 1 base short and J 5 bases short, with 13 bases between. Germline-derived CDR1 and CDR2 are SEHNR and FQNEAQ (reference sequence). CDR3 size: 15 residues. The CDR3 region is CASSLGATGKDTQYF. The CDR3 DNA reads as TGTGCCAGCAGCTTAGGGGCCACTGGGAAAGATACGCAGTATTTT.

V and J are TRBV6-5 and TRBJ2-1; 8 bases agree with TRBD2. The germline V gene has CDR1 MNHEY and CDR2 SVGAGI. The CDR3 is 17 residues long. J lost 4 bases, V lost 0 bases, and 8 bases had no gene match. This chain's CDR3 is CASSYSRAGELYNEQFF. The CDR3 nucleotides read TGTGCCAGCAGTTACTCGCGAGCGGGGGAACTTTACAATGAGCAGTTCTTC.

V usage is TRBV29-1 and J usage is TRBJ2-1; 8 bases are shared with TRBD2. This CDR3 has 13 amino acids. CDR1 is SQVTM and CDR2 is ANQGSEA in the germline V gene. V shed 6 bases, J shed 5 bases, and the junction held 6 bases outside the gene matches. The CDR3 reads CSVAGLVDNEQFF. CDR3 nucleotide sequence: TGCAGCGTCGCGGGACTAGTGGACAATGAGCAGTTCTTC.

The genes are TRBV10-3 and TRBJ2-1; D is perhaps TRBD1 (5 bases). The V and J ends lost 11 bases and 0 bases respectively, with 14 bases between them. This CDR3 region has 14 residues. CDR1 and CDR2 from the germline V gene are ENHRY and SYGVKD. The CDR3 DNA reads TGTGCCTCAAGGGGCCAAGGCTCCTACAATGAGCAGTTCTTC. As protein: CASRGQGSYNEQFF.

The V call is TRBV7-2, the J call TRBJ2-1; 8 nucleotides line up with TRBD2. The CDR3 spans 15 residues. Germline V gene lookup returns CDR1 SGHTA and CDR2 FQGNSA. The V and J ends lost 5 bases and 5 bases, in that order; junction bases with no gene match: 8. CDR3 sequence (DNA): TGTGCCAGCAGCCCCACCCAGCGGGGGAACAATGAGCAGTTCTTC. Translated, it gives CASSPTQRGNNEQFF.

The sample holds many counts of this clonotype. The chain joins TRBV6-2 or TRBV6-3 to TRBJ1-5; D gene uncertain. This CDR3 is built from 14 residues. The V gene's germline CDR1 is MNHEY and CDR2 SVGEGT. V was shortened by 5 bases and J by 9 bases, with 17 bases between the two germline ends. In DNA form, the CDR3 reads TGTGCCAGCAGTCCCTCGGCCCCCTTTCGGCCCCAGCATTTT. It translates to CASSPSAPFRPQHF.

The CDR3 DNA sequence: TGTGCCAGCAGCTTGGGGCCTGGGGGCAATGAGCAGTTCTTC. The encoded protein is CASSLGPGGNEQFF. This chain links TRBV7-6 with TRBJ2-1; the D gene could be TRBD1 or TRBD2 (5 bases each). Germline loops: CDR1 SGHVS, CDR2 FNYEAQ. V lost 3 bases and J 6 bases, leaving 12 bases between the germline ends. The CDR3 is 14 amino acids.

The rearrangement links TRBV5-5 to TRBJ2-7; 9 bases align to TRBD1. V shed 1 base, J shed 6 bases, and the junction held 14 bases outside the gene matches. This CDR3 is built from 17 residues. The V gene's germline CDR1 is SGHKS and CDR2 YYEKEE (reference sequence). CDR3 DNA: TGTGCCAGCAGCTTGTTCACTTCGGACAGGGGATTGCTCGAGCAGTACTTC. This gives the protein CASSLFTSDRGLLEQYF.

This clonotype was found a few times. This chain uses TRBV4-1 with TRBJ2-7; 10 nucleotides agree with TRBD1. The CDR3 is 15 residues long. Germline V gene lookup returns CDR1 MGHRA and CDR2 YSYEKL. With V trimmed by 1 base and J by 3 bases, 3 bases remained unmatched. This CDR3 reads CASSQGDRGLYEQYF. DNA for the CDR3: TGCGCCAGCAGCCAAGGGGACAGGGGCCTCTACGAGCAGTACTTC.

The chain has TRBV4-2 and TRBJ2-1; D is perhaps TRBD1 (5 bases). V lost 2 bases and J 3 bases, leaving 11 bases between the germline ends. Germline CDR1 reads LGHNA; CDR2 reads YNFKEQ. The CDR3 has 15 amino acids. The CDR3 nucleotides are TGTGCCAGCAGCCAAATGGACATTGGCTACAATGAGCAGTTCTTC. The encoded protein is CASSQMDIGYNEQFF.

This clonotype was observed at least ten times. The chain carries TRBV7-8 and TRBJ2-3; possibly TRBD1 for D (5 bases). Germline loops: CDR1 SGHVS, CDR2 FQNEAQ. Trimming removed 3 bases from V and 9 bases from J, with 10 bases in between. The CDR3 consists of 12 residues. The DNA of the CDR3 is TGTGCCAGCAGCTTGACAGAACGCACGCAGTATTTT. This translates into CASSLTERTQYF.